The next 31 T cell receptor beta chains were all read from a single sample in a study of monozygotic twins with inflammatory bowel disease. TCRdb reanalyzed the 5' RACE reads, giving one entry per CDR3 protein sequence and no DNA. The listing records approximately 390,000 distinct CDR3 sequences. Sequencing was done on a sample of blood. All receptors derive from a human donor with ulcerative colitis or Crohn's disease, or a healthy co-twin of an affected twin (not recorded which).

The rearrangement links TRBV19 to TRBJ2-1. The CDR3 consists of 17 residues. The germline V gene has CDR1 LNHDA and CDR2 SQIVND (reference sequence). CDR3 in amino acids: CASSIRILRGSYNEQFF.

The V and J genes are TRBV6-6 and TRBJ2-2; there is no DNA to check the TCRdb D call of TRBD1. CDR1 is MNHNY and CDR2 is SVGAGI in the germline V gene (reference sequence). This CDR3 spans 14 amino acids. CDR3 protein: CASSYKGQGGELFF.

The rearrangement uses TRBV25-1 and TRBJ2-1; TCRdb reports TRBD2, a call that lacks DNA to check it against. This CDR3 has 14 residues. Per germline, CDR1 MGHDK and CDR2 SYGVNS. CDR3 residues: CASSRGHGNNEQFF.

This chain connects TRBV7-2 to TRBJ1-4; with no DNA, the TCRdb D assignment of TRBD1 cannot be verified. The V gene's germline CDR1 is SGHTA and CDR2 FQGNSA. The CDR3 contains 15 residues. This CDR3 is CASSSFGGREEKLFF. The full variable domain, in which reference TRBV7-2 and TRBJ1-4 provide the parts outside the CDR3, is GAGVSQSPSNKVTEKGKDVELRCDPISGHTALYWYRQSLGQGLEFLIYFQGNSAPDKSGLPSDRFSAERTGGSVSTLTIQRTQQEDSAVYLCASSSFGGREEKLFFGSGTQLSVL.

This chain links TRBV20-1 with TRBJ2-3; TCRdb picks TRBD2, but there is no DNA to check that call. In germline, CDR1 is DFQATT, CDR2 SNEGSKA (reference sequence). The CDR3 spans 13 residues. CDR3 in amino acids: CSPSSTLGDTQYF.

The chain carries TRBV3-1 and TRBJ2-3. The germline gives CDR1 LGHDT, CDR2 YNNKEL (reference sequence). CDR3 length equals 13 residues. The CDR3 is CASSQDVLDTQYF.

The gene calls are TRBV5-1 and TRBJ1-1. This CDR3 spans 14 amino acids. Germline loops: CDR1 SGHRS, CDR2 YFSETQ. CDR3 protein: CASSLVAGNTEAFF.

This rearrangement joins TRBV21-1 to TRBJ2-7. TRBV21-1 is recorded as a pseudogene. This CDR3 region has 13 residues. The CDR3 sequence is CASNGGWGYEQYF.

The rearrangement joins TRBV9 to TRBJ1-1; TCRdb indicates TRBD1, and absent DNA this call remains unverified. From germline, CDR1 is SGDLS and CDR2 YYNGEE. The CDR3 sequence is 15 residues long. The CDR3 spells CASSVGGRGKTEAFF.

The V gene is TRBV6-1, the J gene TRBJ2-2. The CDR3 runs to 14 residues. CDR1 and CDR2 (germline): MNHNS, SASEGT. CDR3 protein: CASSELNSAGELFF.

V is TRBV5-1 and J is TRBJ2-5. The CDR3 is 16 amino acids. CDR1 and CDR2 (germline): SGHRS, YFSETQ. CDR3 sequence reads: CASSSDSAVPSTLQYF.

The chain uses TRBV18 and TRBJ2-1; with no DNA, the TCRdb D assignment of TRBD1 cannot be verified. This CDR3 is 16 amino acids long. Looked up from germline, CDR1 is KGHSH and CDR2 is LQKENI. The CDR3 is CASSPSAQGSYNEQFF.

The chain is built from TRBV19 and TRBJ1-4. CDR1 LNHDA and CDR2 SQIVND come from the germline V gene (reference sequence). This CDR3 spans 16 amino acids. CDR3 in amino acids: CASSTFTGKYNENLFF. The entire variable domain, with the rest obtained from reference TRBV19 and TRBJ1-4, is as follows: DGGITQSPKYLFRKEGQNVTLSCEQNLNHDAMYWYRQDPGQGLRLIYYSQIVNDFQKGDIAEGYSVSREKKESFPLTVTSAQKNPTAFYLCASSTFTGKYNENLFFGSGTQLSVL.

V is TRBV15 and J is TRBJ2-3. This CDR3 has 13 residues. Per the germline V gene, CDR1 is LNHNV and CDR2 is YYDKDF (reference sequence). The CDR3: CATSREPTDTQYF.

The J gene is TRBJ2-1, the V gene TRBV24-1. The CDR3 covers 15 residues. Germline CDR1 and CDR2: KGHDR and SFDVKD. The CDR3 loop is CATSEPREGLNEQFF.

The chain employs TRBV12-3 or TRBV12-4 and TRBJ1-5; TCRdb reports TRBD1, a call that lacks DNA to check it against. This CDR3 is built from 16 residues. The CDR3 here is CARVDRVARGDQPQHF.

The chain is built from TRBV5-1 and TRBJ2-2; checking the TCRdb D call of TRBD2 is not possible without DNA. The CDR3 loop spans 15 amino acids. Germline V gene sequence: CDR1 SGHRS, CDR2 YFSETQ. The CDR3 loop is CASSVAGVPSGELFF.

The gene calls are TRBV27 and TRBJ2-3; the TCRdb call, TRBD1, lacks DNA for checking. CDR3 size: 15 residues. Germline CDR1 MNHEY, CDR2 SMNVEV (reference sequence). This CDR3 is CASSLSRGGTDTQYF.

The chain links TRBV9 to TRBJ2-6. CDR3 length equals 16 residues. From germline, CDR1 is SGDLS and CDR2 YYNGEE. CDR3 loop: CASSPHGSSGANVLTF.

The chain has TRBV28 and TRBJ2-5; TCRdb outputs TRBD1, but without DNA this stays unchecked. CDR1 and CDR2 from the germline V gene are MDHEN and SYDVKM. This CDR3 is built from 15 residues. CDR3 in amino acids: CASSLTQAGQETQYF.

The genes are TRBV9 and TRBJ2-5; TCRdb outputs TRBD1, but without DNA this stays unchecked. CDR1 is SGDLS and CDR2 is YYNGEE in the germline V gene. CDR3 size: 16 residues. CDR3 sequence reads: CASSVGGQTYQETQYF.

The chain combines TRBV7-6 with TRBJ2-3. The CDR3 consists of 14 residues. Germline V gives CDR1 SGHVS, CDR2 FNYEAQ. CDR3: CASSLDPYEDTQYF.

This sequence joins TRBV12-3 or TRBV12-4 and TRBJ1-1. CDR3 length: 14 amino acids. The CDR3 spells CASSFGPYPTEDFF.

The chain carries TRBV2 and TRBJ2-7; TCRdb indicates TRBD1, and absent DNA this call remains unverified. The CDR3 length is 14 residues. Germline CDR1 reads SNHLY; CDR2 reads FYNNEI. CDR3 region: CASSPTGKGHEQYF. Full variable domain (rest looked up from reference TRBV2 and TRBJ2-7): EPEVTQTPSHQVTQMGQEVILRCVPISNHLYFYWYRQILGQKVEFLVSFYNNEISEKSEIFDDQFSVERPDGSNFTLKIRSTKLEDSAMYFCASSPTGKGHEQYFGPGTRLTVT.

This rearrangement joins TRBV2 to TRBJ1-1. The germline V gene has CDR1 SNHLY and CDR2 FYNNEI. The CDR3 contains 13 residues. The CDR3 sequence is CASRRLKNTEAFF.

The gene calls are TRBV14 and TRBJ2-4. CDR1 is SGHDN, CDR2 FVKESK, per germline. This CDR3 is 15 amino acids long. CDR3 region: CASSTTVLAKNIQYF.

The J gene is TRBJ1-1, the V gene TRBV11-2; checking the TCRdb D call of TRBD1 is not possible without DNA. There are 13 residues in the CDR3. The germline V gene encodes CDR1 SGHAT and CDR2 FQNNGV. The CDR3 spells CASSFGGRTEAFF.

The J gene is TRBJ2-4, the V gene TRBV6-2 or TRBV6-3; TCRdb selects TRBD1, and the lack of DNA leaves this call unchecked. Per germline, CDR1 MNHEY and CDR2 SVGEGT. The CDR3 consists of 18 residues. CDR3: CASERQTPFGVGKNIQYF.

V and J are TRBV30 and TRBJ1-3. Looked up from germline, CDR1 is GTSNPN and CDR2 is SVGIG (reference sequence). The CDR3 runs to 13 residues. CDR3 sequence: CAWTGTSGNTIYF.

V gene TRBV10-3 combines with J gene TRBJ2-7. There are 14 residues in the CDR3. CDR1 and CDR2 from the germline V gene are ENHRY and SYGVKD. The CDR3 sequence: CAISLDASSYEQYF.

The chain is built from TRBV6-2 or TRBV6-3 and TRBJ1-4; TCRdb's D gene call, TRBD1, goes unchecked for lack of DNA. Germline values: CDR1 MNHEY, CDR2 SVGEGT. The CDR3 is made up of 15 amino acids. The CDR3 spells CASSPRDGRNEKLFF.